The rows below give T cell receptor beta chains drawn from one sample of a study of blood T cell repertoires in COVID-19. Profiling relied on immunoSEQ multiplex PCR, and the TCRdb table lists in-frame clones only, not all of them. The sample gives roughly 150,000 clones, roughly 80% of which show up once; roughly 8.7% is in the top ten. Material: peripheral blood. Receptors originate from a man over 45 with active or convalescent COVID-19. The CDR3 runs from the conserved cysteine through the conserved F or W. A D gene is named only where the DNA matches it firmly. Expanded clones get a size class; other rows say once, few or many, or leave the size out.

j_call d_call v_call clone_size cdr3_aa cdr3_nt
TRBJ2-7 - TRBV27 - CASSGGMLGAYEQYF TGTGCCAGCAGTGGGGGGATGCTAGGGGCCTACGAGCAGTACTTC
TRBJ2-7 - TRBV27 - CASSPISGVSSYEQYF TGTGCCAGCAGTCCCATCTCGGGTGTGAGCTCCTACGAGCAGTACTTC
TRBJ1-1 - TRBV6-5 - CASSYSADTEAFF TGTGCCAGCAGTTACTCGGCGGACACTGAAGCTTTCTTT
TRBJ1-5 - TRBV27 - CASSPPAEHHQPQHF TGTGCCAGCAGTCCCCCGGCGGAACACCATCAGCCCCAGCATTTT
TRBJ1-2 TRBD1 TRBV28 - CASSPGGQGALYGYTF TGTGCCAGCAGTCCCGGGGGACAGGGGGCTCTCTATGGCTACACCTTC
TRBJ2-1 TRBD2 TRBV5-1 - CASSLVAGGSSYNEQFF TGCGCCAGCAGCTTGGTCGCGGGAGGAAGCTCCTACAATGAGCAGTTCTTC
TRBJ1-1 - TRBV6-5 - CASSYNRGSNTEAFF TGTGCCAGCAGTTACAATCGGGGATCGAACACTGAAGCTTTCTTT
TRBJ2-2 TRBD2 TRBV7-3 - CASSVASGRANTGELFF TGTGCCAGCAGCGTTGCCAGCGGGAGGGCGAACACCGGGGAGCTGTTTTTT
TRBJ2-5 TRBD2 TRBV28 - CARSFDRGAGGQTQYF TGCGCCCGCAGTTTCGACCGGGGGGCGGGGGGGCAGACCCAGTACTTC
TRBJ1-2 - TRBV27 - CASSGSGNYGYTF TGTGCCAGCAGTGGGAGCGGTAACTATGGCTACACCTTC
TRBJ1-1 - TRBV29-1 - CSARQGNTEAFF TGCAGCGCACGGCAGGGTAACACTGAAGCTTTCTTT
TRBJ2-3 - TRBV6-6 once CASSFEGEGTQYF TGTGCCAGCAGTTTTGAGGGGGAAGGTACGCAGTATTTT
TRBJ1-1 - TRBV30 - CAWSGGPTSHGEAFF TGTGCCTGGAGTGGGGGGCCGACGAGCCACGGGGAAGCTTTCTTT
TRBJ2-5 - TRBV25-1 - CASSAPGVLETQYF TGTGCCAGCAGTGCCCCAGGGGTTTTGGAGACCCAGTACTTC
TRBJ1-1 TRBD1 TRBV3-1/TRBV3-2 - CASSQDYGRGRGAFF TGTGCCAGCAGCCAAGATTACGGAAGGGGGCGGGGAGCTTTCTTT
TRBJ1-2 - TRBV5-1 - CASSGGRDRYGYTF TGCGCCAGCTCGGGGGGAAGAGATCGGTATGGCTACACCTTC
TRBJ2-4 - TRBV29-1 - CSAGNLAEGKNIQYF TGCAGCGCCGGGAATCTCGCTGAAGGTAAAAACATTCAGTACTTC
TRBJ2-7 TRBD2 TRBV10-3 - CAISDIAGGEQYF TGTGCCATCAGTGACATAGCGGGAGGCGAGCAGTACTTC
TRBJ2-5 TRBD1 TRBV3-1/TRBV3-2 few CASSQSPTGGRETQYF TGTGCCAGCAGCCAAAGCCCTACAGGGGGAAGGGAGACCCAGTACTTC
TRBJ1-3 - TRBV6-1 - CASSEPTGRDRNTIYF TGTGCCAGCAGTGAACCCACCGGACGGGATAGAAACACCATATATTTT
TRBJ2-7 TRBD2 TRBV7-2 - CASSYTSGAYEQYF TGTGCCAGCAGCTACACTAGCGGAGCCTACGAGCAGTACTTC
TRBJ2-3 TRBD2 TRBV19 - CASSWGLALGTDTQYF TGTGCCAGTAGCTGGGGACTAGCGCTTGGCACAGATACGCAGTATTTT
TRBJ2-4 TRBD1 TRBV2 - CASSAATGGYDIQYF TGTGCCAGCAGTGCAGCGACAGGGGGATATGACATTCAGTACTTC
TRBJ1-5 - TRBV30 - CAWSGSLEQPQHF TGTGCCTGGAGCGGATCCTTGGAGCAGCCCCAGCATTTT
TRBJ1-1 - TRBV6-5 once CASRPPPRAEAFF TGTGCCAGCCGCCCCCCCCCTCGGGCTGAAGCTTTCTTT
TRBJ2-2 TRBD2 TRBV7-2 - CASSFPGLAGASTGELFF TGTGCCAGCAGCTTCCCGGGACTAGCGGGAGCAAGCACCGGGGAGCTGTTTTTT
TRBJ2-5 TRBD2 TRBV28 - CASSLSMGLAGYGETQYF TGTGCCAGCAGTTTGAGTATGGGACTAGCGGGATACGGAGAGACCCAGTACTTC
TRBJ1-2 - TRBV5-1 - CASSREAAYGYTF TGCGCCAGCAGCCGGGAGGCAGCCTATGGCTACACCTTC
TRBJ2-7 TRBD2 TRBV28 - CASSPGLAGIEQYF TGTGCCAGCAGTCCAGGACTAGCGGGAATCGAGCAGTACTTC
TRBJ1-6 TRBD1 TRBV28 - CASRQGNSPLHF TGTGCCAGCAGACAGGGGAATTCACCCCTCCACTTT
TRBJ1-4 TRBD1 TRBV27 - CASSRQGYREKLFF TGTGCCAGCAGTCGACAGGGGTATCGCGAAAAACTGTTTTTT